Shown below are 15 T cell receptor beta chains from a single sample sequenced in a study of T cells in Graves' hyperthyroidism and ophthalmopathy. RNA transcripts provided the source from which TCR beta CDR3 regions were amplified. Using the HTBI primer set, a first-round RT-PCR was run on the TCR CDR3. TCRdb reprocessed the multiplex PCR reads with MiXCR, giving one entry per CDR3 protein. The sample holds 660,000 or so distinct CDR3 sequences, nearly 45% seen once. Sequences were obtained from peripheral blood or thyroid tissue (not recorded which). All receptors derive from an adult man with Graves' disease, either hyperthyroidism or ophthalmopathy (not recorded which).

The chain has TRBV2 and TRBJ2-7; TRBD2 might be the D (5 bases). The germline gives CDR1 SNHLY, CDR2 FYNNEI. V was shortened by 5 bases and J by 4 bases, with 12 bases between the two germline ends. This CDR3 comprises 13 residues. The CDR3 nucleotides are TGTGCCAGCAGTCGACTAATTTCTTACGAGCAGTACTTC. It specifies CASSRLISYEQYF.

This clonotype was seen ten or more times. This chain links TRBV20-1 with TRBJ1-3; TRBD1 is a possible D gene (6 bases). Germline lookup yields CDR1 DFQATT and CDR2 SNEGSKA (reference sequence). CDR3 size: 15 residues. V gave up 1 base and J gave up 0 bases, with 10 bases separating them. CDR3 nucleotides: TGCAGTGCTAGAGGTGGGACATCCTCTGGAAACACCATATATTTT. Its translation is CSARGGTSSGNTIYF.

This chain uses TRBV7-8 with TRBJ1-5; 7 nucleotides match TRBD1. CDR3 length equals 17 residues. Germline lookup yields CDR1 SGHVS and CDR2 FQNEAQ. J gave up 0 bases and V 5 bases, and 10 bases lay outside the gene matches. The CDR3 spells CASSPWDSPYSNQPQHF. CDR3 nucleotide sequence: TGTGCCAGCAGCCCCTGGGACAGCCCTTATAGCAATCAGCCCCAGCATTTT.

This chain uses TRBV27 with TRBJ1-2; TRBD1 might be the D (6 bases). V gave up 0 bases and J gave up 5 bases, with 13 bases separating them. Germline V CDR1 and CDR2: MNHEY, SMNVEV (reference sequence). The CDR3 covers 15 residues. This chain's CDR3 is CASSLSWGPYYGYTF. CDR3 DNA sequence: TGTGCCAGCAGTTTATCGTGGGGGCCGTATTATGGCTACACCTTC.

The gene calls are TRBV29-1 and TRBJ2-6; 7 bases are shared with TRBD1. Losses at the gene ends were 6 bases for V and 8 bases for J; bases not matched to a gene: 4. Germline CDR1 SQVTM, CDR2 ANQGSEA. The CDR3 has 12 residues. DNA for the CDR3: TGCAGCGTCTCGACAGGGACCAACGTCCTGACTTTC. Its translation: CSVSTGTNVLTF.

This clonotype was counted ten times or more. This chain uses TRBV7-2 with TRBJ1-6; D possibly corresponds to TRBD1 (5 bases). CDR1 is SGHTA, CDR2 FQGNSA, per germline. V was clipped by 3 bases and J by 14 bases, with 11 bases between them. The CDR3 runs to 12 residues. The CDR3 DNA follows: TGTGCCAGCAGCTTGGAGGGGAGCACCCTCCACTTT. As protein: CASSLEGSTLHF. Looking up the rest from reference TRBV7-2 and TRBJ1-6 gives the full variable domain: GAGVSQSPSNKVTEKGKDVELRCDPISGHTALYWYRQSLGQGLEFLIYFQGNSAPDKSGLPSDRFSAERTGGSVSTLTIQRTQQEDSAVYLCASSLEGSTLHFGNGTRLTVT.

A few counts support this clonotype. The rearrangement joins TRBV12-3 or TRBV12-4 to TRBJ2-7, with no clear D. Trimming left V 5 bases short and J 2 bases short, with 7 bases between. The CDR3 contains 12 residues. The CDR3 reads CASSITPYEQYF. As DNA, the CDR3 is TGTGCCAGCAGTATAACACCCTACGAGCAGTACTTC.

The rearrangement uses TRBV10-3 and TRBJ1-2; D not certain. This CDR3 has 11 amino acids. Germline CDR1 reads ENHRY; CDR2 reads SYGVKD. Trimming shortened V by 4 bases and J by 6 bases, and 6 bases separated the two germline ends. The CDR3 protein is CAISGGNGYTF. The CDR3 coding sequence is TGTGCCATCAGTGGAGGGAATGGCTACACCTTC.

This clonotype was counted only a few times. The V and J genes are TRBV2 and TRBJ2-2; 10 bases line up with TRBD2. Germline-derived CDR1 and CDR2 are SNHLY and FYNNEI. V was clipped by 6 bases and J by 2 bases; unmatched bases: 9. CDR3 length equals 17 residues. The CDR3 region is CASRGQRGGTNTGELFF. The CDR3 nucleotides read TGTGCCAGCAGAGGCCAGCGGGGGGGAACAAACACCGGGGAGCTGTTTTTT.

The chain carries TRBV11-2 and TRBJ2-7; 13 bases line up with TRBD2. The J segment lost 2 bases and the V segment lost 6 bases, leaving 10 bases of the junction unmatched. CDR3 length equals 17 residues. The germline gives CDR1 SGHAT, CDR2 FQNNGV. The CDR3 nucleotides are TGTGCCAGCAGTGAGGCTGTAGGACTAGCGGGAGCCTACGAGCAGTACTTC. Protein product: CASSEAVGLAGAYEQYF.

This clonotype has at least ten counts. The gene calls are TRBV7-8 and TRBJ1-6; possibly TRBD1 for D (5 bases). The CDR3 contains 14 residues. V gave up 6 bases and J gave up 5 bases, with 11 bases separating them. From germline, CDR1 is SGHVS and CDR2 FQNEAQ. The CDR3 bases are TGTGCCAGCAGGGGGACTGCCGATAATTCACCCCTCCACTTT. It specifies CASRGTADNSPLHF. The full variable domain, completed using reference TRBV7-8 and TRBJ1-6, is GAGVSQSPRYKVAKRGQDVALRCDPISGHVSLFWYQQALGQGPEFLTYFQNEAQLDKSGLPSDRFFAERPEGSVSTLKIQRTQQEDSAVYLCASRGTADNSPLHFGNGTRLTVT.

This clonotype came up a few times. The chain joins TRBV7-9 to TRBJ1-4, with D perhaps TRBD1 (5 bases). Germline V gives CDR1 SEHNR, CDR2 FQNEAQ (reference sequence). The ends were cut back, 9 bases at V and 3 bases at J, with 17 bases in the middle. The CDR3 sequence is 15 residues long. The DNA of the CDR3 is TGTGCCAGTTCAGGGACCGGCGGTTCTAATGAAAAACTGTTTTTT. It is translated as CASSGTGGSNEKLFF.

This clonotype was observed a handful of times. One end of the junction fails to match germline, which may point to a read error. The chain joins TRBV24-1 to TRBJ2-5; D remains ambiguous. The length of the CDR3 is 17 residues. The germline V gene encodes CDR1 KGHDR and CDR2 SFDVKD. Written as DNA, the CDR3 is TGTGCCAGCAGTTTACGCTTCGTCTCGGCCAGGCAAGAGACCCAGTACTTC. Translating it yields CASSLRFVSARQETQYF.

This clonotype has just a few counts. The chain joins TRBV6-5 to TRBJ2-7, with D hard to call. CDR3 size: 13 residues. Trimming removed 5 bases at V and 5 bases at J, with 13 bases between. Germline CDR1 reads MNHEY; CDR2 reads SVGAGI. CDR3 region: CASSESDTHEQYF. CDR3 DNA sequence: TGTGCCAGCAGTGAGTCAGACACCCACGAGCAGTACTTC.

This clonotype was seen repeatedly, ten times or more. The gene calls are TRBV2 and TRBJ1-6; 7 bases agree with TRBD1. With 5 bases clipped from V and 7 bases from J, the junction kept 8 bases outside the gene matches. Germline CDR1 is SNHLY and CDR2 is FYNNEI. The CDR3 is made up of 15 amino acids. CDR3: CASSRDRVVNSPLHF. Here the CDR3 DNA reads TGTGCCAGCAGTAGAGACAGGGTAGTCAATTCACCCCTCCACTTT.